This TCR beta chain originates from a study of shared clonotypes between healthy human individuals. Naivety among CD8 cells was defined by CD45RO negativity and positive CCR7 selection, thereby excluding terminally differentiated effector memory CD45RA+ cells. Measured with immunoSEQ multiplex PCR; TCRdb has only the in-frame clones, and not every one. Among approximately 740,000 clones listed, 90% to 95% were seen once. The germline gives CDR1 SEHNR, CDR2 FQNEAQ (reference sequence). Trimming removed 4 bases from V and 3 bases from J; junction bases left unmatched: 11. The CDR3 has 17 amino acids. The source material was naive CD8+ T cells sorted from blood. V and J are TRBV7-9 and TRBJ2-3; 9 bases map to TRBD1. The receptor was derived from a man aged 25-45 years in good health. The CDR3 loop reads CASSSFAGTGMTDTQYF. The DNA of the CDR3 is TGTGCCAGCAGCTCCTTTGCCGGGACAGGGATGACAGATACGCAGTATTTT.